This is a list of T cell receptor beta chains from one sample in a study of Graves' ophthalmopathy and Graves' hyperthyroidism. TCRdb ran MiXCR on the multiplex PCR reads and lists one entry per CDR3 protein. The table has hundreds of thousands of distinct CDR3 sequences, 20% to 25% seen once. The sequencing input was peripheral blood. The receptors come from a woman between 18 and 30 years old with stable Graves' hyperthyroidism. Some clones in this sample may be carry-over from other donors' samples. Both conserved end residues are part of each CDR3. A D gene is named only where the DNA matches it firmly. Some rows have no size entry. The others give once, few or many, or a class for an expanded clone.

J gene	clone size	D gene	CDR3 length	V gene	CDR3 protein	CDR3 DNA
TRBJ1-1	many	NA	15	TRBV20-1	CSARDLGDGDTEAFF	TGCAGTGCTAGAGATTTAGGGGACGGGGACACTGAAGCTTTCTTT
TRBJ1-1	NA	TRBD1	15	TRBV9	CASRWDRGDTEAGFF	TGTGCCAGCAGGTGGGACAGGGGAGACACTGAAGCGGGTTTCTTT
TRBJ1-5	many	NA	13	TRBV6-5	CASGRVPNQPQHF	TGTGCCAGCGGGCGGGTACCGAATCAGCCCCAGCATTTT
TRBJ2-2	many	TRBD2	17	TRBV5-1	CASSSTGLAGYTGELFF	TGCGCCAGCAGCTCCACCGGTCTAGCGGGGTACACCGGGGAGCTGTTTTTT
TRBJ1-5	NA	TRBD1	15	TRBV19	CASSTTGFGNQPQHF	TGTGCCAGTAGTACGACAGGGTTTGGCAATCAGCCCCAGCATTTT
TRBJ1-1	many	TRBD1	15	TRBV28	CASSYTGTGGTEAFF	TGTGCCAGCAGTTATACCGGGACAGGCGGCACTGAAGCTTTCTTT
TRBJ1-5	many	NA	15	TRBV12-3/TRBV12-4	CASSFSRESNQPQHF	TGTGCCAGCAGTTTTAGCAGGGAAAGCAATCAGCCCCAGCATTTT
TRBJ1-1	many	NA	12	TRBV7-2	CASSLRGNTAFF	TGTGCCAGCAGTCTGAGGGGTAATACGGCTTTCTTT
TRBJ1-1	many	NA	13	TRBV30	CACHYRVRTEAFF	TGTGCCTGCCATTACAGGGTGCGGACTGAAGCTTTCTTT
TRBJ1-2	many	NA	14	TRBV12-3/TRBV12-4	CASSFAGPNYGYTF	TGTGCCAGCAGTTTTGCAGGTCCAAACTATGGCTACACCTTC
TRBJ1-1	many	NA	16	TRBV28	CASWTRQAVKNTEAFF	TGTGCCAGCTGGACTAGACAGGCCGTTAAAAACACTGAAGCTTTCTTT
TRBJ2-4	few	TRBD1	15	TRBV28	CASSLGGQGGDIQYF	TGTGCCAGCAGTTTGGGGGGACAGGGGGGAGACATTCAGTACTTC
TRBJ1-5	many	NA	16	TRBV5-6	CASSFRGGRLNQPQHF	TGTGCCAGCAGCTTTCGGGGAGGGAGGCTAAATCAGCCCCAGCATTTT
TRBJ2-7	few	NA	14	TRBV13	CASSLTSAAYEQYF	TGTGCCAGCAGCCTGACTAGTGCCGCCTACGAGCAGTACTTC
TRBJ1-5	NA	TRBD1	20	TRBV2	CASSDYYRGGRRGNSQPQHF	TGTGCCAGCAGTGATTACTACAGGGGAGGGCGTAGGGGCAATAGTCAGCCCCAGCATTTT
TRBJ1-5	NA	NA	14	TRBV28	CASSLRQGEKPQHF	TGTGCCAGCAGTTTGCGGCAGGGAGAGAAGCCCCAGCATTTT
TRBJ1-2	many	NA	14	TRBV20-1	CSATRDTDIYGYTF	TGCAGTGCCACCCGGGACACGGATATCTATGGCTACACCTTC
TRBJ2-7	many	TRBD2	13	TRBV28	CAIDSGGDYEQYF	TGTGCCATTGACTCGGGAGGGGACTACGAGCAGTACTTC
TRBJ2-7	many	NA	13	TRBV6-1	CASSEGGDYEQYF	TGTGCCAGCAGTGAAGGGGGGGACTACGAGCAGTACTTC
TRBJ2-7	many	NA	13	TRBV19	CASTGSGSYEQYF	TGTGCCAGTACTGGGTCAGGCTCCTACGAGCAGTACTTC
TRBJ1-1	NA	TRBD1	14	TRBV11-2	CVSSSRDRAPEAFF	TGTGTCAGCAGCTCAAGGGACAGGGCACCTGAAGCTTTCTTT
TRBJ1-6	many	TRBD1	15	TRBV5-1	CASTPGTGENSPLHF	TGCGCCAGCACCCCCGGGACAGGCGAAAATTCACCCCTCCACTTT
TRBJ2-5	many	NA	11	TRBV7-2	CASSLKGTQYF	TGTGCCAGCAGTCTCAAGGGGACCCAGTACTTC
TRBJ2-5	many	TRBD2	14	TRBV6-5	CASTPGTSIETQYF	TGTGCCAGCACCCCCGGGACTAGCATAGAGACCCAGTACTTC
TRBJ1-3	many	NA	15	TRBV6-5	CASSKTGNPGNTIYF	TGTGCCAGCAGCAAGACGGGTAACCCTGGAAACACCATATATTTT
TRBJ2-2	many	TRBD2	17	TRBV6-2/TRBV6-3	CASSYGLLAGSTEELFF	TGTGCCAGCAGTTACGGCCTGTTAGCGGGGTCGACCGAGGAGCTGTTTTTT
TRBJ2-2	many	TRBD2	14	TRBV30	CAWTVGTSPGELFF	TGTGCCTGGACGGTCGGGACTAGCCCCGGGGAGCTGTTTTTT
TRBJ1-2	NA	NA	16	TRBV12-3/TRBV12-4	CASSLAWGRGRNGYTF	TGTGCCAGCAGTTTAGCTTGGGGCCGAGGTAGGAATGGCTACACCTTC
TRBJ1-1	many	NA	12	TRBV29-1	CSVDRADTEAFF	TGCAGCGTTGACAGGGCCGACACTGAAGCTTTCTTT
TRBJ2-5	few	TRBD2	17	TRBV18	CASSPLPGLANEETQYF	TGTGCCAGCTCACCACTACCGGGACTAGCGAACGAAGAGACCCAGTACTTC
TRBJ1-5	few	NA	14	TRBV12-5	CASGSDPLPGTQHF	TGTGCTAGTGGATCCGACCCCCTCCCAGGGACCCAGCATTTT
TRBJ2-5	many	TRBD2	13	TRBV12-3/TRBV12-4	CASSREGRETQYF	TGTGCCAGCAGCCGGGAGGGTCGGGAGACCCAGTACTTC
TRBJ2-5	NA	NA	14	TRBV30	CAWSYTPQEETQYF	TGTGCCTGGAGTTACACACCTCAGGAAGAGACCCAGTACTTC
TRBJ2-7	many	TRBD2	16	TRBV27	CASSPPFSGNSYEQYF	TGTGCCAGCAGTCCCCCCTTTAGCGGGAACTCCTACGAGCAGTACTTC
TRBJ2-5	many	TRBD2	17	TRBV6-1	CASSDWTSGRALETQYF	TGTGCCAGCAGTGATTGGACTAGCGGGAGGGCTCTAGAGACCCAGTACTTC
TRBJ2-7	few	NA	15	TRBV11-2	CASSSRAGLSYEQYF	TGTGCCAGCAGCTCCCGTGCAGGGCTGTCCTACGAGCAGTACTTC
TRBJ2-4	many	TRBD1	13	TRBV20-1	CSASTTGENIQYF	TGCAGTGCTAGTACGACAGGGGAAAACATTCAGTACTTC